Here is one TCR beta chain with its context. Libraries were prepared by immunoSEQ multiplex PCR; TCRdb keeps only in-frame clonotypes and omits some of them. The sample carries some 100,000 clones, 65% to 90% recorded once. The CDR3 contains 14 residues. Germline CDR1 and CDR2: MNHEY and SMNVEV (reference sequence). Trimming at V came to 1 base and at J to 5 bases, leaving 3 bases not matched to a gene. This entry is derived from a study of blood T cell repertoires in COVID-19. As for the study in general: The United States, Italy and Spain supplied acute and convalescent COVID-19 samples.

Sequenced: PBMCs or T cells enriched from blood (not recorded which). The V and J genes are TRBV27 and TRBJ2-3; 7 bases align to TRBD1. This receptor was obtained from a woman aged 45-60 years who had recovered from COVID-19. CDR3 residues: CASSLWPGGDTQYF. Written as DNA, the CDR3 is TGTGCCAGCAGTTTATGGCCAGGGGGAGATACGCAGTATTTT.